This T cell receptor beta chain emerged from a study of T cell responses to AZD1222 COVID-19 vaccine (dated by TCRdb to about 2021). With respect to the entire study: AZD1222 recipients with second doses at about 4 weeks or about 12 weeks were pooled, because spike-specific TCR depth and breadth did not differ between schedules. A total of under 250 trial participants underwent TCR sequencing, of whom about 210 had received two doses of AZD1222 and about 26 had received two doses of the MenACWY control vaccine. Trial participants were enrolled into age subgroups of 18-55, 56-69 and 70-plus years, which contained about 150, 28 and 57 TCR-sequenced participants, respectively. Here is what the overall study found, with its caveats: After two AZD1222 doses, spike-specific TCR breadth and depth were significantly higher than at day 0 and than in MenACWY recipients. Participants were mostly white British and included more females than males, and it was suggested by the authors that clonal diversity may have been underestimated. Reportedly, close to half of the unique spike-specific TCRs recognized epitopes lying outside the regions that are mutated in the B.1.351 and B.1.1.7 variants. Because no day 14 peak-response samples were available, the repertoires could be characterized only after the peak T cell response. Conclusions about previously exposed vaccinees are limited, since just six or seven AZD1222 recipients were seropositive for SARS-CoV-2 at baseline. The 56-69-year group was small, and its depth increase did not reach significance, likely because of low power. The vaccine-associated CD4 TCRs covered the entire spike protein, and the dominant responses fell in regions 160-218 and 743-854.

Unmatched junction bases come to 3, with V trimmed by 5 bases and J by 4 bases. The germline V gene (reference sequence) yields MNHEY for CDR1 and SMNVEV for CDR2. Including cysteine and phenylalanine, the CDR3 has 13 amino acids. Solely the CDR3 DNA is kept, with 39 bases framed from the first base. As for this clone: Its target antigen remains unknown. No clone much larger than this one lies a single base away; base qualities are absent.

What the time point label conveys for this sample: baseline before first vaccination. Vaccinee samples came from UK trials COV001 and COV002, including a single-blind randomized controlled phase 2/3 trial of AZD1222 (ChAdOx1 nCoV-19) in healthy adults. For TCRbeta chain sequencing, PBMC samples were collected from trial participants at day 0 and at day 28 after the second dose. The CDR3 regions of human TCRbeta chains were subjected to immunosequencing. The published analysis was carried out like this. TCRs in the repertoires were matched against a reference library of SARS-CoV-2-specific TCRs that had been generated with the MIRA antigen-specificity platform. Breadth meant the fraction of unique TCRs that were SARS-CoV-2-associated, whereas depth meant the fraction of total T cells that were SARS-CoV-2-associated. Using the MIRA data, every spike-specific TCR was mapped to the spike region that the TCR reacted to and assigned to either a CD4 or a CD8 class. Log10-transformed breadth and depth values were compared by one-way ANOVA with Sidak's multiple comparisons tests. The table was pulled from immuneACCESS by TCRdb, which kept in-frame rearrangements only. Such tables lose some clones; where checked, under half of the loss comes from unresolved V genes, and the rest has no known cause. V, J and clone size are those of that table, while D and trimming were read from the DNA. The sample profile shows around 150,000 clones; 94% of them were found once. Together, the top ten hold 1.3% of the sample.

The chain employs TRBV27 and TRBJ2-5; TRBD1 lines up with 8 middle nucleotides. The clonotype was recovered from an adult in good health. Sequenced here: peripheral blood, sampled on day 0 of AZD1222 vaccination. The CDR3 region reads CASSTTGVETQYF. The base sequence is TGTGCCAGCAGTACGACAGGGGTAGAGACCCAGTACTTC.